A selection of T cell receptor beta chains follows, all from one sample in a study of blood T cell repertoires in COVID-19. Using immunoSEQ multiplex PCR, the repertoire was profiled, and TCRdb retains in-frame clones only, with some absent. The data show 320,000 or so clones, approximately 84% seen once. The sample comprised PBMCs or T cells enriched from blood (not recorded which). Source of these receptors: a woman aged 25 to 45 who had recovered from COVID-19. Both conserved end residues are part of each CDR3. A D gene is named only where the DNA matches it firmly. Clone size is given for some rows only: seen once, a few or many times, or a class if the clone is expanded.

size	V	D	J	DNA	CDR3
once	TRBV10-1	-	TRBJ2-5	TGCGCCAGCAGTGAGTTGGCGGGAGAGACCCAGTACTTC	CASSELAGETQYF
-	TRBV19	-	TRBJ1-1	TGTGCCAGTACCTCAACCGGCCAGGGTCGACGGACTGAAGCTTTCTTT	CASTSTGQGRRTEAFF
once	TRBV18	TRBD2	TRBJ2-3	TGTGCCAGCTCATCAAGGCTTACTCCGGGACTAGCGGGGGGGATCCCCCGTCTCACAGATACGCAGTATTTT	CASSSRLTPGLAGGIPRLTDTQYF
-	TRBV5-1	TRBD2	TRBJ2-3	TGCGCCAGCAGCAGCATGGGACTAGAGACAGATACGCAGTATTTT	CASSSMGLETDTQYF
-	TRBV6-4	-	TRBJ1-1	TGTGCCAGCCCTGGGGGGGGATGGGGCGACCCGAACACTGAAGCTTTCTTT	CASPGGGWGDPNTEAFF
-	TRBV19	-	TRBJ2-7	TGTGCCAGTAGTATATCCCCGACAGGCTACGAGCAGTACTTC	CASSISPTGYEQYF
-	TRBV3-1/TRBV3-2	-	TRBJ2-7	TGTGCCAGCAGCCTGTCCCGCGATGGGGGCCGCTACGAGCAGTACTTC	CASSLSRDGGRYEQYF
-	TRBV24-1	TRBD1	TRBJ2-3	TGTGCCACCAGTGCCACTGGACAGGGGGGCACAGATACGCAGTATTTT	CATSATGQGGTDTQYF
-	TRBV4-1	TRBD1	TRBJ1-2	TGCGCCAGCAGACCGGGACAGCAATCTAACTATGGCTACACCTTC	CASRPGQQSNYGYTF
-	TRBV15	TRBD1	TRBJ1-6	TGTGCCACCAGCAGACCCTCCGGGACAGGGAATTCACCCCTCCACTTT	CATSRPSGTGNSPLHF
-	TRBV7-6	TRBD2	TRBJ2-1	TGTGCCAGCAGCTTCGGACTAGCGGGCCACAATGAGCAGTTCTTC	CASSFGLAGHNEQFF
-	TRBV2	-	TRBJ2-3	TGTGCCAGCAATCGAGACAACACAGATACGCAGTATTTT	CASNRDNTDTQYF
-	TRBV15	-	TRBJ2-2	TGTGCCACCACTTCAGGGGACACCGGGGAGCTGTTTTTT	CATTSGDTGELFF
few	TRBV10-3	TRBD1	TRBJ1-5	TGTGCCATCAGTGAGTCGAAGACAGGGGGAAACAATCAGCCCCAGCATTTT	CAISESKTGGNNQPQHF
-	TRBV7-9	-	TRBJ1-1	TGTGCCAGCAGCCCCCAAAGTAGCCTCAGCGAAGCTTTCTTT	CASSPQSSLSEAFF
-	TRBV7-2	TRBD1	TRBJ1-6	TGTGCCAGCAGCTCCTGGACAGGGAGCATTTCACCCCTCCACTTT	CASSSWTGSISPLHF
-	TRBV30	-	TRBJ2-4	TGTGCCTGGAGTGCGACTACTGGTACTCAGTACTTC	CAWSATTGTQYF
-	TRBV29-1	TRBD1	TRBJ2-2	TGCAGCGTTGAACTTACCGGGACAGGGGGCACCGGGGAGCTGTTTTTT	CSVELTGTGGTGELFF
-	TRBV12-3/TRBV12-4	-	TRBJ2-1	TGTGCCAGCAGTTTTTATAGCGGAAATGAGCAGTTCTTC	CASSFYSGNEQFF
-	TRBV6-1	-	TRBJ1-5	TGTGCCAGCAGAGAAGGATGGGCGTATAGCAATCAGCCCCAGCATTTT	CASREGWAYSNQPQHF
-	TRBV6-5	-	TRBJ2-2	TGTGCCAGCAACCCTCCCGGAGGGGGGGAGCTGTTTTTT	CASNPPGGGELFF
-	TRBV5-1	TRBD1	TRBJ1-6	TGCGCCAGCAGCTTGGACAGGGGAGGTTCACCCCTCCACTTT	CASSLDRGGSPLHF
-	TRBV14	TRBD2	TRBJ2-5	TGTGCCAGCAGCCTCAGCCCCGGGACTAGCGTTGTGGAGACCCAGTACTTC	CASSLSPGTSVVETQYF
-	TRBV29-1	-	TRBJ2-6	TGCAGCGTTGAAGTTGGGGACACCCACTCTGGGGCCAACGTCCTGACTTTC	CSVEVGDTHSGANVLTF
-	TRBV28	-	TRBJ1-1	TGTGCCAGCAGTCCACTAAGGGGGAACACTGAAGCTTTCTTT	CASSPLRGNTEAFF
few	TRBV19	-	TRBJ2-2	TGTGCCAGTAGCCTCTCAACAGGGTCGAACACCGGGGAGCTGTTTTTT	CASSLSTGSNTGELFF
-	TRBV24-1	-	TRBJ1-2	TGTGCCACCAGTGCCGGGGGTGGCTACACCTTC	CATSAGGGYTF
-	TRBV5-4	-	TRBJ2-1	TGTGCCAGCAGTCCCGGTCCGAACAATGAGCAGTTCTTC	CASSPGPNNEQFF
once	TRBV27	TRBD1	TRBJ2-1	TGTGCCAGCAAGGGACAGGGTTCGATCTGGTACAATGAGCAGTTCTTC	CASKGQGSIWYNEQFF
-	TRBV5-1	-	TRBJ1-4	TGCGCCAGCAGCTTGGACTTTGAAAAACTGTTTTTT	CASSLDFEKLFF
-	TRBV7-2	-	TRBJ2-7	TGTGCCAGCAGCTTAGCGGCAGGGAACTACGAGCAGTACTTC	CASSLAAGNYEQYF
once	TRBV19	-	TRBJ1-5	TGTGCCAGTACCCCGGTCTATCGACAGGAGTCCAATCAGCCCCAGCATTTT	CASTPVYRQESNQPQHF
-	TRBV4-3	TRBD2	TRBJ2-1	TGCGCCAGCAGCGACCTTAGCGGGGGGGCGTACAATGAGCAGTTCTTC	CASSDLSGGAYNEQFF
-	TRBV30	-	TRBJ1-1	TGTGCCTGGAGTTCACAGTGGTCAGCTTTCTTT	CAWSSQWSAFF
-	TRBV7-9	-	TRBJ2-3	TGTGCCAGCAGCTTATTGGCGGAGACAGATACGCAGTATTTT	CASSLLAETDTQYF
-	TRBV5-1	TRBD1	TRBJ2-2	TGCGCCAGCAGCAGAACAGGGGGCTCGGCCGGGGAGCTGTTTTTT	CASSRTGGSAGELFF
-	TRBV14	-	TRBJ1-2	TGTGCCAGCAGCCAAGGGCAGACACCTTATGGCTACACCTTC	CASSQGQTPYGYTF
-	TRBV5-1	-	TRBJ2-5	TGCGCCAGCAGCTTGTCGACAGAAGAGACCCAGTACTTC	CASSLSTEETQYF
few	TRBV28	-	TRBJ1-5	TGTGCCAGCAGTTTACGGGTAGGTCTGAACTACAATCAGCCCCAGCATTTT	CASSLRVGLNYNQPQHF
-	TRBV9	TRBD2	TRBJ2-2	TGTGCCAGCAGCCCGAAGCGACTAGCGGGGGGGCCCGGGGAGCTGTTTTTT	CASSPKRLAGGPGELFF
-	TRBV6-5	-	TRBJ2-4	-	CASSWGNGTPNYF
-	TRBV4-1	TRBD1	TRBJ2-7	TGCGCCAGCAGCCCACTCCCAGGGGGCTACGAGCAGTACTTC	CASSPLPGGYEQYF
-	TRBV11-2	-	TRBJ1-1	TGTGCCAGCAGCGCCTTGGGCAGAAACACTGAAGCTTTCTTT	CASSALGRNTEAFF
-	TRBV24-1	-	TRBJ1-2	TGTGCCACCAGTGATTTGTACGGGGGGCGGGTTTATGGTGGCTACACCTTC	CATSDLYGGRVYGGYTF
-	TRBV18	-	TRBJ2-5	TGTGCCAGCTCACTACAGGAGACCCAGTACTTC	CASSLQETQYF
-	TRBV7-2	-	TRBJ1-5	TGTGCCAGCAGCTTAGACGCCTGGGGGGATAGCAATCAGCCCCAGCATTTT	CASSLDAWGDSNQPQHF
-	TRBV7-2	TRBD2	TRBJ2-7	TGTGCCAGCAGCCCAGATGGCGGGGGGGGCGAAGAGCAGTACTTC	CASSPDGGGGEEQYF
-	TRBV14	TRBD1	TRBJ2-5	TGTGCCAGCACACAAGACAGGGGTCAAGAGACCCAGTACTTC	CASTQDRGQETQYF
-	TRBV14	TRBD1	TRBJ2-7	TGTGCCAGCAGCCAAGGCTCGGGACAGGCGTCCTACGAGCAGTACTTC	CASSQGSGQASYEQYF
-	TRBV12-3/TRBV12-4	TRBD1	TRBJ1-2	TGTGCCAGCAGCGGACAGGGAATCTACGGCTACACCTTC	CASSGQGIYGYTF
-	TRBV19	-	TRBJ2-7	TGTGCCAGTAGTATAGGGAGGGTTTTTTCCTACGAGCAGTACTTC	CASSIGRVFSYEQYF
-	TRBV5-1	-	TRBJ2-5	TGCGCCAGCAACTCCGTCCCCCTCCAAGAGACCCAGTACTTC	CASNSVPLQETQYF